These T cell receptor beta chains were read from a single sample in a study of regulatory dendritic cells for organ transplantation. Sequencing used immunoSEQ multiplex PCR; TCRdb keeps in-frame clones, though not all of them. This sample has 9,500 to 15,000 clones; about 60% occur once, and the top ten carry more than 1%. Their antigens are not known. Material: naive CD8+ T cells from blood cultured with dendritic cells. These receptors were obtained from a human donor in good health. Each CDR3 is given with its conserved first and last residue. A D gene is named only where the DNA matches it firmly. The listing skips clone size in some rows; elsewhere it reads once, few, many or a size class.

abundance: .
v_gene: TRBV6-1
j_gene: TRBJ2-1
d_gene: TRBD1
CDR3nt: TGTGCCAGCAGTGAGGACAGGGCCATCTACAATGAGCAGTTCTTC
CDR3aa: CASSEDRAIYNEQFF

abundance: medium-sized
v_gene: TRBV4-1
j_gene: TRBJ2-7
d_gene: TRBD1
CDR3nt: TGCGCCAGCAGCTATGGGACAGGCGGAGACGAGCAGTACTTC
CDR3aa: CASSYGTGGDEQYF

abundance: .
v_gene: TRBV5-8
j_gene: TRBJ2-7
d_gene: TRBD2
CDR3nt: TGTGCCAGCAGCGGGGGGGGAAGCTACGAGCAGTACTTC
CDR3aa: CASSGGGSYEQYF

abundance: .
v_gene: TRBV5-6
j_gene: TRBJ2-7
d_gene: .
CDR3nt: TGTGCCAGCAGCCCCAGGGCCCCCTACGAGCAGTACTTC
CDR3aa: CASSPRAPYEQYF

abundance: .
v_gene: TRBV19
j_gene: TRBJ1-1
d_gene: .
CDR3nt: TGTGCCAGTAGTTCTACAGTGTACACTGAAGCTTTCTTT
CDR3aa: CASSSTVYTEAFF

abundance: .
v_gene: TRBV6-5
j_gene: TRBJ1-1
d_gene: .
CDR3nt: TGTGCCAGCAGTTACGGCCAGGGTGCTGAAGCTTTCTTT
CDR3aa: CASSYGQGAEAFF

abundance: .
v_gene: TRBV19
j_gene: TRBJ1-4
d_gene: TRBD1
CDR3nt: TGTGCCACCAGGACAGGGTATGAAAAACTGTTTTTT
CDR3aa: CATRTGYEKLFF

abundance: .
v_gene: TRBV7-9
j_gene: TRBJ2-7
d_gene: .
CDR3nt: TGTGCCTGTGGGGCCAGGTCCTCCTACGAGCAGTACTTC
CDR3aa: CACGARSSYEQYF

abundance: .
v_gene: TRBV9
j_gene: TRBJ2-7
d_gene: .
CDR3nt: TGTGCCAGCAGCGTAGCACAGGCCAACTACGAGCAGTACTTC
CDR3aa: CASSVAQANYEQYF

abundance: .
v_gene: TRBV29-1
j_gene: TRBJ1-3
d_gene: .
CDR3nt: TGCAGCGTTGAAACGGGGGTGGACGGAAACACCATATATTTT
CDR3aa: CSVETGVDGNTIYF

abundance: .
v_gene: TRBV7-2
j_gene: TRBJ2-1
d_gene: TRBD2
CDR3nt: TGTGCCAGCAGCTTAGCGCTTCCCGGACTAGCGGGCGCCTACAATGAGCAGTTCTTC
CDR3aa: CASSLALPGLAGAYNEQFF

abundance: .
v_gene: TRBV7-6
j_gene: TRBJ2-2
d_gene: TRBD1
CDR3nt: TGTGCCAGCAGCTTAGCGGGACAGGGGTACGGGGAGCTGTTTTTT
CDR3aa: CASSLAGQGYGELFF

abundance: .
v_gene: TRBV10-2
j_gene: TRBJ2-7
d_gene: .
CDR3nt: TGCGCCAGCAGTGTCATAGGAGGATCCTACGAGCAGTACTTC
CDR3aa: CASSVIGGSYEQYF

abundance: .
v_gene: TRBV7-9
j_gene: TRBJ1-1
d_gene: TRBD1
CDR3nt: TGTGCCAGCAGCTTTTCGGACAGGACGGAAGCTTTCTTT
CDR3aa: CASSFSDRTEAFF

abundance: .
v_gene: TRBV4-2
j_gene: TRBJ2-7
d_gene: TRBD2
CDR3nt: TGTGCCAGCAGCCAAGAAGTACCGGGACTAGGGTTCGACGAGCAGTACTTC
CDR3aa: CASSQEVPGLGFDEQYF

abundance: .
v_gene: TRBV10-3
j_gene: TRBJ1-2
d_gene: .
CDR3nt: TGTGCCATCTCGGGCGGGAGAGCTAACTATGGCTACACCTTC
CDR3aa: CAISGGRANYGYTF

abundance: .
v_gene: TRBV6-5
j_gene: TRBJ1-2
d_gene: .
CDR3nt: TGTGCCAGCAACAGGGTTGCCCTTTATGGCTACACCTTC
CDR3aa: CASNRVALYGYTF

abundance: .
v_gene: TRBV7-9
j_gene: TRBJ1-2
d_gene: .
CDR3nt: TGTGCCAGCAGCCCTGGACTCCAGGCCTATGGCTACACCTTC
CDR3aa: CASSPGLQAYGYTF

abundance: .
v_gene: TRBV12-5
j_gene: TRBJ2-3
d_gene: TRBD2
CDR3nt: TGTGCTAGTGGTTTGTCCCCTAGCGGGGGGGGAGATACGCAGTATTTT
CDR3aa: CASGLSPSGGGDTQYF

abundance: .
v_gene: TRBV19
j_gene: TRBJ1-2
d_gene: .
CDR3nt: TGTGCCAGTAGTATAGGCTCAGACTATGGCTACACCTTC
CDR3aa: CASSIGSDYGYTF

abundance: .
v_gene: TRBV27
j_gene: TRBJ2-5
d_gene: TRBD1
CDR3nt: TGTGCCAGCAGTATAAAGACAGGGGACTACCAAGAGACCCAGTACTTC
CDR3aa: CASSIKTGDYQETQYF

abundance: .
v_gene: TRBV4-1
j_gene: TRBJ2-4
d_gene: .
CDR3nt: TGCGCCAGCAGCCAAGGCGGGGACATTCAGTACTTC
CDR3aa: CASSQGGDIQYF

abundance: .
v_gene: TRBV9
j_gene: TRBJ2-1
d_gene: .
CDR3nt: TGTGCCAGCAGCTCTTGGGGGGGCCGCAATGAGCAGTTCTTC
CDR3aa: CASSSWGGRNEQFF

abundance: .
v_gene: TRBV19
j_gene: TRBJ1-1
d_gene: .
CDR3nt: TGTGCCAGTAGTCTCGTAGCTGGAGACACTGAAGCTTTCTTT
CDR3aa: CASSLVAGDTEAFF

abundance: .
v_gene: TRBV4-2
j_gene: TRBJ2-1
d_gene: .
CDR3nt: TGTGCCAGCAGCCAAGTCACGGGGGAGTTCTACAATGAGCAGTTCTTC
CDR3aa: CASSQVTGEFYNEQFF